Here is one TCR beta chain with its context. The antigen remains unidentified. The data belong to a study of fetal regulatory T cell absence and autoimmunity. Study results and caveats: Pancreas and cord blood did not differ much in TRB family usage. Pancreas TCRs were oligoclonally enriched versus cord blood, some clones over 100-fold. Antigen-driven pancreatic autoimmunity before birth in IPEX was inferred from oligoclonal enrichment.

Germline V lookup: CDR1 ENHRY, CDR2 SYGVKD. This CDR3 is 15 amino acids long. The V gene lost 2 bases and the J gene lost 0 bases, with 10 bases spanning the gap. Measured with immunoSEQ multiplex PCR; TCRdb has only the in-frame clones, and not every one. The table lists 95,000 to 100,000 clones, about 78% of them singletons. V is TRBV10-3 and J is TRBJ1-1; possibly TRBD1 for D (5 bases). The receptor comes from a male donor with IPEX syndrome. Sequencing input: pancreas tissue. CDR3 sequence reads: CAISEGAGMNTEAFF. As DNA, the CDR3 is TGTGCCATCAGTGAGGGGGCAGGGATGAACACTGAAGCTTTCTTT.